One and the same sample provided the 10 T cell receptor beta chains below, sequenced in a study of blood T cell repertoires in COVID-19. Repertoires were generated with immunoSEQ multiplex PCR, while TCRdb's copy carries only in-frame clones and drops some. The top ten clones hold more than 2.5% of a sample with approximately 220,000 clones, about 85% of them seen once. The source material was PBMCs or T cells enriched from blood (not recorded which). The receptors derive from a woman younger than 45 who had recovered from COVID-19.

V and J are TRBV7-9 and TRBJ1-1; 7 nucleotides line up with TRBD1. V was pared by 4 bases and J by 0 bases, with 5 bases of the junction left unmatched. This CDR3 has 15 amino acids. Germline assignment: CDR1 SEHNR and CDR2 FQNEAQ (reference sequence). This chain's CDR3 is CASSSRGGLNTEAFF. CDR3 in DNA: TGTGCCAGCAGCTCCCGAGGGGGCCTGAACACTGAAGCTTTCTTT. Complete variable domain (other parts from reference TRBV7-9 and TRBJ1-1): DTGVSQNPRHKITKRGQNVTFRCDPISEHNRLYWYRQTLGQGPEFLTYFQNEAQLEKSRLLSDRFSAERPKGSFSTLEIQRTEQGDSAMYLCASSSRGGLNTEAFFGQGTRLTVV.

The V gene is TRBV11-2, the J gene TRBJ1-5; D unresolved. Germline loops: CDR1 SGHAT, CDR2 FQNNGV. This CDR3 contains 13 residues. Trimming pared 2 bases from V and 5 bases from J, leaving 7 bases between. CDR3 sequence: CASSLTADQPQHF. DNA of the CDR3: TGTGCCAGCAGCTTAACAGCAGATCAGCCCCAGCATTTT.

This clone is a singleton in its sample. This rearrangement joins TRBV5-4 to TRBJ1-1, with a possible D match to TRBD1 (5 bases). Per the germline V gene, CDR1 is SGHNT and CDR2 is YYREEE (reference sequence). Trimming took 4 bases from V and 0 from J, leaving 10 bases between them. CDR3 length: 14 residues. CDR3 in DNA: TGTGCCAGCAGCATTGACAGTTTGAACACTGAAGCTTTCTTT. Protein: CASSIDSLNTEAFF.

This chain joins TRBV19 and TRBJ2-1, with TRBD1 matching over 7 bases. The CDR3 sequence is 14 residues long. The germline V gene has CDR1 LNHDA and CDR2 SQIVND (reference sequence). The ends lost 3 bases at V and 12 bases at J; junction bases unmatched: 11. The CDR3 sequence is CASSINERGQRQFF. Written as DNA, the CDR3 is TGTGCCAGTAGTATTAATGAAAGGGGACAGAGGCAGTTCTTC.

The rearrangement links TRBV15 to TRBJ2-1; D possibly corresponds to TRBD2 (6 bases). Trimming pared 0 bases from V and 8 bases from J, leaving 17 bases between. Per the germline V gene, CDR1 is LNHNV and CDR2 is YYDKDF (reference sequence). This CDR3 region has 16 residues. CDR3 protein: CATSRDPGGDIYEQFF. CDR3 DNA: TGTGCCACCAGCAGAGATCCCGGGGGTGATATCTATGAGCAGTTCTTC.

This clone was observed once. This chain joins TRBV19 and TRBJ1-4, with a weak D call TRBD1 (6 bases). The germline gives CDR1 LNHDA, CDR2 SQIVND (reference sequence). This CDR3 comprises 16 residues. V dropped 3 bases and J dropped 3 bases, with 14 bases sitting between them. The CDR3 spells CASSIQGRRANEKLFF. The CDR3 coding sequence is TGTGCCAGTAGTATCCAGGGGCGGCGAGCTAATGAAAAACTGTTTTTT. Full variable domain (missing parts from reference TRBV19 and TRBJ1-4): DGGITQSPKYLFRKEGQNVTLSCEQNLNHDAMYWYRQDPGQGLRLIYYSQIVNDFQKGDIAEGYSVSREKKESFPLTVTSAQKNPTAFYLCASSIQGRRANEKLFFGSGTQLSVL.

This clone was observed a handful of times. The chain combines TRBV25-1 with TRBJ2-2; D gene ambiguous. Trimming removed 8 bases at V and 4 bases at J, with 8 bases between. CDR3 size: 12 residues. Germline V gene sequence: CDR1 MGHDK, CDR2 SYGVNS. In DNA form, the CDR3 reads TGTGCCAGCGACTCCCCCACCGGGGAGCTGTTTTTT. It translates to CASDSPTGELFF.

The rearrangement links TRBV18 to TRBJ1-6, with TRBD1 identical over 7 bases. The CDR3 is 15 amino acids. J gave up 5 bases and V 6 bases, and 7 bases lay outside the gene matches. Germline V gene lookup returns CDR1 KGHSH and CDR2 LQKENI. In nucleotides, the CDR3 is TGTGCCAGCTCGAAAGGGGGCAGGGATAATTCACCCCTCCACTTT. Translating gives CASSKGGRDNSPLHF.

This clone has just a few counts. This rearrangement joins TRBV10-3 to TRBJ1-5, with 8 bases matching TRBD1. Germline CDR1 ENHRY, CDR2 SYGVKD. This CDR3 region has 17 residues. V shed 2 bases and J 3 bases; nucleotides not matched to a gene: 9. CDR3 DNA sequence: TGTGCCATCAGTGAGACAGGACAGGGAGGCGACAATCAGCCCCAGCATTTT. Its protein is CAISETGQGGDNQPQHF.

The V call is TRBV5-5, the J call TRBJ1-1; D is perhaps TRBD1 (5 bases). This CDR3 is 14 amino acids long. In germline, CDR1 is SGHKS, CDR2 YYEKEE (reference sequence). V lost 4 bases, J lost 1 base, and 11 bases lay in between. The CDR3 sequence is CASSRQQANTEAFF. The CDR3 DNA reads TGTGCCAGCAGCCGTCAACAGGCGAACACTGAAGCTTTCTTT.